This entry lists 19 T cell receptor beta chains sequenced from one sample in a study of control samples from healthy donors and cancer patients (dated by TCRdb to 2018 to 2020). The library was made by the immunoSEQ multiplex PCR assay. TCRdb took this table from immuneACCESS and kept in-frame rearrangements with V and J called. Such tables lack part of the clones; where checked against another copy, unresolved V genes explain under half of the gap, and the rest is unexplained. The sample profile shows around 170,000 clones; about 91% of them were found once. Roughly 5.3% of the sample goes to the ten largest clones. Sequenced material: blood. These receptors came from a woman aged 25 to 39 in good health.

The CDR3 loop is CASSPGPVYGYTF. Here the CDR3 DNA reads TGTGCCAGCAGCCCGGGGCCAGTCTATGGCTACACCTTC. The rearrangement uses TRBV5-6 and TRBJ1-2; maybe TRBD1 (5 bases). Trimming pared 4 bases from V and 4 bases from J, leaving 11 bases between. Per the germline V gene, CDR1 is SGHDT and CDR2 is YYEEEE. The CDR3 contains 13 residues. Full variable domain (rest looked up from reference TRBV5-6 and TRBJ1-2): DAGVTQSPTHLIKTRGQQVTLRCSPKSGHDTVSWYQQALGQGPQFIFQYYEEEERQRGNFPDRFSGHQFPNYSSELNVNALLLGDSALYLCASSPGPVYGYTFGSGTRLTVV.

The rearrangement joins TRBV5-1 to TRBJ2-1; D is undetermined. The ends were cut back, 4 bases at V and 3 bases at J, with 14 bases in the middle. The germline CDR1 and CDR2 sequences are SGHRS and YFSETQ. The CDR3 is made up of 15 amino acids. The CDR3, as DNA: TGCGCCAGCAGCGGACCTCCCTCGAGCTACAATGAGCAGTTCTTC. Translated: CASSGPPSSYNEQFF.

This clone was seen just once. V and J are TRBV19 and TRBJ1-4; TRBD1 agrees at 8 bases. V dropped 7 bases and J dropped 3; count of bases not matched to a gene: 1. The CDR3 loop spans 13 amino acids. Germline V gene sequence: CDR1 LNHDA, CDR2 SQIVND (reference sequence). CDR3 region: CASTQGANEKLFF. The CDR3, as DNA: TGTGCCAGTACACAGGGGGCTAATGAAAAACTGTTTTTT. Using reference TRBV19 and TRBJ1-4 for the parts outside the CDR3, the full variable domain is DGGITQSPKYLFRKEGQNVTLSCEQNLNHDAMYWYRQDPGQGLRLIYYSQIVNDFQKGDIAEGYSVSREKKESFPLTVTSAQKNPTAFYLCASTQGANEKLFFGSGTQLSVL.

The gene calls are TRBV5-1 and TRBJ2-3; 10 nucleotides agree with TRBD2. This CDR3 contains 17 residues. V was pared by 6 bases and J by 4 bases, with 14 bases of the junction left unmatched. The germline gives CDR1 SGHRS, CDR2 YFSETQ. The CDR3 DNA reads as TGCGCCAGCACTCAGGGGAAGGGAGCGGGAGGGCCAGATACGCAGTATTTT. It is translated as CASTQGKGAGGPDTQYF.

The CDR3 reads CASSWGPGLAYEQYF. The CDR3, as DNA: TGTGCCAGCAGCTGGGGACCGGGACTTGCATACGAGCAGTACTTC. The chain recombines TRBV5-4 with TRBJ2-7; D is perhaps TRBD2 (6 bases). The CDR3 is made up of 15 amino acids. Germline V gene data show CDR1 as SGHNT and CDR2 as YYREEE (reference sequence). Trimming took 3 bases from V and 4 from J, leaving 17 bases between them.

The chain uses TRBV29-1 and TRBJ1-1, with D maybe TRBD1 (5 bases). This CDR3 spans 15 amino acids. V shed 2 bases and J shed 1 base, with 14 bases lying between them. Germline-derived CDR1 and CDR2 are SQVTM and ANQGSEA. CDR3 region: CSVEPGTHANTEAFF. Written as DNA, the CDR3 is TGCAGCGTTGAACCAGGGACCCATGCGAACACTGAAGCTTTCTTT.

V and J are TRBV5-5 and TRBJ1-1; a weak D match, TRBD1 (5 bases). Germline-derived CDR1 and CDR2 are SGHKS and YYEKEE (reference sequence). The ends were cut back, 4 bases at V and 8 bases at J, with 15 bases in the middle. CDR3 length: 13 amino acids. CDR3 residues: CASSLRPGDEAFF. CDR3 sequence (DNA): TGTGCCAGCAGCCTGCGACCTGGGGACGAAGCTTTCTTT.

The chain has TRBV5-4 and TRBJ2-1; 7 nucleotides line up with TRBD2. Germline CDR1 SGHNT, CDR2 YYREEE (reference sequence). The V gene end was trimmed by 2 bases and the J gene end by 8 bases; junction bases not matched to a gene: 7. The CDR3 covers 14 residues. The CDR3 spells CASSFGGGTDEQFF. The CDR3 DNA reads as TGTGCCAGCAGCTTTGGGGGAGGGACGGATGAGCAGTTCTTC.

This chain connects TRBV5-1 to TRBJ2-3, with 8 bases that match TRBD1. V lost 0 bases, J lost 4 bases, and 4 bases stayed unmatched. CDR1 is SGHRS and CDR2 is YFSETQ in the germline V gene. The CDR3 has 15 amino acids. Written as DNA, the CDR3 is TGCGCCAGCAGCTTGGGACAGGGGATGGCAGATACGCAGTATTTT. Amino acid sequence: CASSLGQGMADTQYF.

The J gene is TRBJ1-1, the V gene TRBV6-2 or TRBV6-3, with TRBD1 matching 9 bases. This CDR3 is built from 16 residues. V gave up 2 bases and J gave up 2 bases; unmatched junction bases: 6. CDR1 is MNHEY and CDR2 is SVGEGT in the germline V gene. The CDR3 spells CASSYGGGQGNTEAFF. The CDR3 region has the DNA TGTGCCAGCAGTTACGGGGGGGGACAGGGAAACACTGAAGCTTTCTTT.

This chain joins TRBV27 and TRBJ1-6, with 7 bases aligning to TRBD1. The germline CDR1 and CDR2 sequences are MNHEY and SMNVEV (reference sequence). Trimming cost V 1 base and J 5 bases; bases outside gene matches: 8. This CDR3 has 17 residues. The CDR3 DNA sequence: TGTGCCAGCAGTTTATGGTACCGGGACAGCAATAATTCACCCCTCCACTTT. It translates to CASSLWYRDSNNSPLHF.

The CDR3 is CAISESTVYEQYF. For the CDR3, the DNA is TGTGCCATCAGTGAGTCGACAGTCTACGAGCAGTACTTC. The chain is built from TRBV10-3 and TRBJ2-7, with a weak D call TRBD1 (5 bases). V dropped 0 bases and J dropped 3 bases, with 6 bases sitting between them. Germline V CDR1 and CDR2: ENHRY, SYGVKD. The CDR3 has 13 residues.

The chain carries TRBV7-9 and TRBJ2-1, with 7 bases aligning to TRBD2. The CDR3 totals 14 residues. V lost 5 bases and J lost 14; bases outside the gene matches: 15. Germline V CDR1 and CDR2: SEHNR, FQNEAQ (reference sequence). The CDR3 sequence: CASSDNAAGGRKFF. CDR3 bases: TGTGCCAGCAGCGACAACGCAGCTGGCGGGAGAAAGTTCTTC.

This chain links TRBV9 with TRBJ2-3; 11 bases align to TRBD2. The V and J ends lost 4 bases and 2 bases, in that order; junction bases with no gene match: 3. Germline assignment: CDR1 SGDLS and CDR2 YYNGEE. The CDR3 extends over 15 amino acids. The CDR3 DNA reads TGTGCCAGCAGCCTTAGCGGGGGGGCCACAGATACGCAGTATTTT. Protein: CASSLSGGATDTQYF.

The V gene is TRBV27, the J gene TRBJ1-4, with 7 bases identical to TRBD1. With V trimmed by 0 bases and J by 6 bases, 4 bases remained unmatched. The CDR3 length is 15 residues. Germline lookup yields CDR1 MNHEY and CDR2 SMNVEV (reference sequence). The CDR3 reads CASSLSVQGYEKLFF. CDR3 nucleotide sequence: TGTGCCAGCAGTTTATCGGTACAGGGGTATGAAAAACTGTTTTTT.

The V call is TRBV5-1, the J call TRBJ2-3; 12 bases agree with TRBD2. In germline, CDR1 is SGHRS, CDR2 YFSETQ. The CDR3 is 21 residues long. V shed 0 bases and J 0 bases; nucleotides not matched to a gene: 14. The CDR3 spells CASSLGRLAGDKRPSTDTQYF. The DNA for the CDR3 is TGCGCCAGCAGCTTGGGGCGACTAGCGGGGGATAAGCGACCTAGCACAGATACGCAGTATTTT.

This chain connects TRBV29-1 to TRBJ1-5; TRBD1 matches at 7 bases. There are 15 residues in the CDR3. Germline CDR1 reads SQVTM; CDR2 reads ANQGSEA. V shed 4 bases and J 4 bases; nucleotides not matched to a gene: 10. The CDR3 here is CSVASRQGRNQPQHF. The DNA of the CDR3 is TGCAGCGTTGCAAGTCGACAGGGTAGAAATCAGCCCCAGCATTTT.

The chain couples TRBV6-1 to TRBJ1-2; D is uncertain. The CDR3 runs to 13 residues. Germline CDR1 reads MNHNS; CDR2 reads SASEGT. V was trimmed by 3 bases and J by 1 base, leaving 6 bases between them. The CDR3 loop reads CASSDTLNYGYTF. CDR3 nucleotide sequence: TGTGCCAGCAGTGATACTCTTAACTATGGCTACACCTTC.

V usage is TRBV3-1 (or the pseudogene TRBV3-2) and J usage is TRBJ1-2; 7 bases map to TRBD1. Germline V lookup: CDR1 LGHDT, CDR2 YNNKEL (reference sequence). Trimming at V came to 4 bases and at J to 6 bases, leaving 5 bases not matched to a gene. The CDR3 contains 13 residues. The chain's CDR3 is CASSRGQVDGYTF. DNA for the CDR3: TGTGCCAGCAGCCGCGGACAGGTGGATGGCTACACCTTC.